Listed below are T cell receptor beta chains from one sample, sequenced in a study of identical twins. MiXCR was run by TCRdb on the 5' RACE reads, yielding one entry per CDR3 protein. The profile shows hundreds of thousands of distinct CDR3 sequences, around 6% of them singletons. The source material was naive T cells sorted from blood. The receptor set was obtained from a man between 18 and 29 years old in good health. Each CDR3 is given with its conserved first and last residue. A D gene is named only where the DNA matches it firmly. The size field is filled for only some rows; it gives once, few, many or a size class.

-,TRBV28,10,TRBJ2-7,many,TGTGCCAGCAGTTCTAGGGAGCAGTACTTC,CASSSREQYF
-,TRBV5-1,15,TRBJ2-3,many,TGCGCCAGCAGCTTGGAAGGGACAAGCACAGATACGCAGTATTTT,CASSLEGTSTDTQYF
-,TRBV4-1,16,TRBJ2-1,few,TGCGCCAGCAGCCAAGACGGGCCCCGTAGGACCCATGAGCAGTTCTTC,CASSQDGPRRTHEQFF
-,TRBV6-1,12,TRBJ2-3,-,TGTGCCAGCGGATGGCGGGCCGATACGCAGTATTTT,CASGWRADTQYF
-,TRBV5-1,15,TRBJ2-1,many,TGCGCCAGCAGCTTGGGAGGGAGTTTAAGGGATGAGCAGTTCTTC,CASSLGGSLRDEQFF
-,TRBV24-1,17,TRBJ2-1,many,TGTGCCACCAGTGATCCCTCTGGGGGTAGCTCCTACAATGAGCAGTTCTTC,CATSDPSGGSSYNEQFF
TRBD2,TRBV11-2,16,TRBJ2-1,many,TGTGCCAGCAGCTTAGGCACCAGCGGGACTTACAATGAGCAGTTCTTC,CASSLGTSGTYNEQFF
-,TRBV29-1,15,TRBJ2-7,-,TGCAGCGTTCACCTAAACTTCGGAGGTCGGGTCGAGCAGTACTTC,CSVHLNFGGRVEQYF
TRBD2,TRBV24-1,16,TRBJ2-1,-,TGTGCCACCAGTGAGCCTACTAGCGGGAGGGCCTATGAGCAGTTCTTC,CATSEPTSGRAYEQFF
TRBD1,TRBV6-1,14,TRBJ2-7,few,TGTGCCAGCAACCTGGGGCAGGGGGCTTACGAGCAGTACTTC,CASNLGQGAYEQYF
TRBD1,TRBV7-2,15,TRBJ1-5,-,TGTGCCAGCAGCCAACAGACAGGGGGCCATCAGCCCCAGCATTTT,CASSQQTGGHQPQHF
TRBD2,TRBV6-2/TRBV6-3,17,TRBJ2-5,many,TGTGCCAGCAGTTACAGGCGGGCTAGCGGGAGCGGGGAGACCCAGTACTTC,CASSYRRASGSGETQYF
TRBD1,TRBV20-1,14,TRBJ2-2,-,TGCAGTGCTAGGACAGGGTCGAACACCGGGGAGCTGTTTTTT,CSARTGSNTGELFF
-,TRBV20-1,13,TRBJ1-4,few,TGCAGTGCTAGGATAAGGGCTAATGAAAAACTGTTTTTT,CSARIRANEKLFF
-,TRBV5-1,14,TRBJ2-2,-,TGCGCCAGCGGGGGAGGCGGACTCACCGGGGAGCTGTTTTTT,CASGGGGLTGELFF
-,TRBV11-3,15,TRBJ2-1,-,TGTGCCAGCAGCCCCCGGGACGAGGAGGTCAATGAGCAGTTCTTC,CASSPRDEEVNEQFF
TRBD2,TRBV20-1,16,TRBJ2-3,few,TGCAGTGCTAGCCACCTGACTAGCGGGAGAGGAGATACGCAGTATTTT,CSASHLTSGRGDTQYF
-,TRBV5-1,15,TRBJ2-3,few,TGCGCCAGCACCCCTGGGAGGTCCTTCACAGATACGCAGTATTTT,CASTPGRSFTDTQYF
-,TRBV20-1,12,TRBJ2-2,-,TGCAGTGCTAGAGATACTGACGGGGAGCTGTTTTTT,CSARDTDGELFF
TRBD2,TRBV20-1,14,TRBJ2-1,many,TGCAGTGCTAGAAGGGTAGCGGGCCACAATGAGCAGTTCTTC,CSARRVAGHNEQFF
-,TRBV28,14,TRBJ2-1,-,TGTGCCAGCAGTTGGCGGGGATCTTACAATGAGCAGTTCTTC,CASSWRGSYNEQFF
-,TRBV15,12,TRBJ2-7,-,TGTGCCACCAGCAGGGCAACCTACGAGCAGTACTTC,CATSRATYEQYF
-,TRBV7-9,14,TRBJ1-2,many,TGTGCCAGCAGCTTGTCCGACGTAAAGGACGGCTACACCTTC,CASSLSDVKDGYTF
TRBD2,TRBV28,16,TRBJ2-7,many,TGTGCCAGCAGTTTCATCCGGACTAGCGGGAGCCACGAGCAGTACTTC,CASSFIRTSGSHEQYF
TRBD1,TRBV6-2/TRBV6-3,15,TRBJ1-5,many,TGTGCCAGCAGTTACAAGACAGGGAATTCTCAGCCCCAGCATTTT,CASSYKTGNSQPQHF
-,TRBV12-3/TRBV12-4,17,TRBJ1-1,many,TGTGCCAGCACCCGAGCCCAAAACAGGGAACCTAACACTGAAGCTTTCTTT,CASTRAQNREPNTEAFF
-,TRBV5-6,18,TRBJ2-5,-,TGTGCCAGCAGCTTCCTGATTATTGTGGGGGCCGGGGGAGAGACCCAGTACTTC,CASSFLIIVGAGGETQYF
-,TRBV12-3/TRBV12-4,14,TRBJ2-3,many,TGTGCCAGCAGTTACCGAATAAGCACAGATACGCAGTATTTT,CASSYRISTDTQYF
TRBD2,TRBV11-2,16,TRBJ2-1,-,TGTGCCAGCAGCCTAGGCCCCCAGCGGGAGGGAAATGAGCAGTTCTTC,CASSLGPQREGNEQFF
-,TRBV6-2/TRBV6-3,15,TRBJ2-7,many,TGTGCCAGCACCCTTGTTGGACAGCCTCCCTACGAGCAGTACTTC,CASTLVGQPPYEQYF
-,TRBV27,13,TRBJ2-2,few,TGTGCCAGCAGTTCGTGGGAGGCCGGGGAGCTGTTTTTT,CASSSWEAGELFF
-,TRBV12-3/TRBV12-4,12,TRBJ1-1,many,TGTGCCAGCAGGCAGGGGTACACTGAAGCTTTCTTT,CASRQGYTEAFF
-,TRBV6-1,12,TRBJ1-1,few,TGTGCCAGCACCTTGCACGGCACTGAAGCTTTCTTT,CASTLHGTEAFF
TRBD2,TRBV12-5,21,TRBJ2-3,-,TGTGCTAGTGGTTTTTATCCGAGGACAGAAGGACTAGCGGGTAGCACAGATACGCAGTATTTT,CASGFYPRTEGLAGSTDTQYF
TRBD1,TRBV7-9,14,TRBJ2-3,few,TGTGCCGTGTACCGGGACAGGGTGGAAGATACGCAGTATTTT,CAVYRDRVEDTQYF
-,TRBV20-1,15,TRBJ2-3,many,TGCAGTGCTCCTAGCCCGGCAGCTAGCACAGATACGCAGTATTTT,CSAPSPAASTDTQYF
TRBD2,TRBV12-3/TRBV12-4,14,TRBJ2-1,-,TGTGCCAGCAGTTTAAGTGGGGGGGGTCCTGAGCAGTTCTTC,CASSLSGGGPEQFF
-,TRBV29-1,15,TRBJ2-2,many,TGCAGCGTTGAAGATCGGGCGGGACCCACCGGGGAGCTGTTTTTT,CSVEDRAGPTGELFF
TRBD1,TRBV5-1,15,TRBJ2-2,-,TGCGCCAGCAGCAAACGGACAGGGGAGATCGGGGAGCTGTTTTTT,CASSKRTGEIGELFF
TRBD1,TRBV7-9,15,TRBJ2-1,many,TGTGCCAGCAGCTTAGGCCCTCTGGTACAGGGGGAGCAGTTCTTC,CASSLGPLVQGEQFF
-,TRBV20-1,16,TRBJ2-1,-,TGCAGTGCCAATAAACCCGGGCGCTCTTCCCTAGGTGAGCAGTTCTTC,CSANKPGRSSLGEQFF
-,TRBV4-3,13,TRBJ1-6,many,TGCGCCAGCAAGAGGGCCCATAATTCACCCCTCCACTTT,CASKRAHNSPLHF
-,TRBV5-4,13,TRBJ1-2,-,TGTGCCAGCAGCTGGGGTAACAGATATGGCTACACCTTC,CASSWGNRYGYTF
TRBD1,TRBV2,13,TRBJ2-7,few,TGTGCCAGCGTACGTCGGACAGGGTTCGAGCAGTACTTC,CASVRRTGFEQYF